The 22 T cell receptor beta chains presented below share a single source sample, sequenced in a study of CD8 T cells in Susac syndrome. Random-hexamer reverse transcription was applied to about 0.5 to 1 ug RNA. MiXCR, run by TCRdb on the immunoSEQ multiplex PCR reads, gives a single entry per CDR3 protein. The profile shows approximately 200,000 distinct CDR3 sequences, just under 95% of them singletons. The sequenced material came from CD4+ T cells from PBMCs. All receptors derive from a human donor with multiple sclerosis.

The chain uses TRBV7-9 and TRBJ1-4, with 7 bases that match TRBD1. The CDR3 has 15 amino acids. The V segment lost 4 bases and the J segment 8 bases; nucleotides outside the gene matches: 10. Germline CDR1 and CDR2: SEHNR and FQNEAQ (reference sequence). The CDR3 bases are TGTGCCAGCAGCTCCCCCGACAGGGCATACGAAAAACTGTTTTTT. Translation: CASSSPDRAYEKLFF. The whole variable domain, filled in from reference TRBV7-9 and TRBJ1-4, reads DTGVSQNPRHKITKRGQNVTFRCDPISEHNRLYWYRQTLGQGPEFLTYFQNEAQLEKSRLLSDRFSAERPKGSFSTLEIQRTEQGDSAMYLCASSSPDRAYEKLFFGSGTQLSVL.

The CDR3 protein is CSGTGTGNTGELFF. The CDR3 bases are TGCAGCGGTACCGGGACAGGGAACACCGGGGAGCTGTTTTTT. The genes are TRBV29-1 and TRBJ2-2; 8 nucleotides line up with TRBD1. V shed 7 bases and J 1 base; nucleotides not matched to a gene: 5. CDR3 length equals 14 residues. Germline lookup yields CDR1 SQVTM and CDR2 ANQGSEA.

This clonotype was detected once. J is TRBJ2-7 and V is TRBV27; D gene unclear. The V gene's germline CDR1 is MNHEY and CDR2 SMNVEV (reference sequence). The CDR3 totals 11 residues. Trimming pared 6 bases from V and 5 bases from J, leaving 8 bases between. The CDR3 here is CASSAGDEQYV. Written as DNA, the CDR3 is TGTGCCAGCAGCGCTGGGGACGAGCAGTACGTC.

The chain links TRBV7-9 to TRBJ2-7, with 11 bases that match TRBD2. The junction had 5 bases not matched to a gene; V was cut back by 5 bases and J by 5 bases. Germline loops: CDR1 SEHNR, CDR2 FQNEAQ (reference sequence). This CDR3 is built from 14 residues. CDR3 in DNA: TGTGCCAGCAGCAATAGCGGGGGGGCCAACGAGCAGTACTTC. The encoded protein is CASSNSGGANEQYF.

J is TRBJ2-3 and V is TRBV9; a possible D gene is TRBD2 (6 bases). This CDR3 contains 13 residues. V gave up 8 bases and J gave up 5 bases, with 15 bases separating them. Germline CDR1 is SGDLS and CDR2 is YYNGEE. The CDR3 protein is CASGVGGLDTQYF. The CDR3 bases are TGTGCCAGTGGGGTAGGAGGGCTAGATACGCAGTATTTT.

This chain connects TRBV7-9 to TRBJ1-6; D may be TRBD1 (5 bases). Germline CDR1 SEHNR, CDR2 FQNEAQ (reference sequence). CDR3 length equals 16 residues. Trimming stripped 5 bases from V and 9 bases from J, with 20 bases between. CDR3 DNA sequence: TGTGCCAGCAGCCGCACGTACCAGGGATCCACTTCACCCCTCCACTTT. Encoded protein: CASSRTYQGSTSPLHF.

The chain has TRBV5-4 and TRBJ2-2; D uncertain. The V end was cut by 4 bases, the J end by 1 base, with 8 bases between. The CDR3 has 14 amino acids. Germline CDR1 SGHNT, CDR2 YYREEE (reference sequence). CDR3 amino acids: CASSIHLNTGELFF. The CDR3 DNA reads TGTGCCAGCAGCATCCACTTGAACACCGGGGAGCTGTTTTTT.

The chain links TRBV30 to TRBJ1-2; unclear D gene. The CDR3 runs to 14 residues. The V end was cut by 0 bases, the J end by 3 bases, with 11 bases between. The germline CDR1 and CDR2 sequences are GTSNPN and SVGIG (reference sequence). The CDR3 loop reads CAWSVRRAHYGYTF. In nucleotides, the CDR3 is TGTGCCTGGAGTGTACGGCGGGCTCACTATGGCTACACCTTC.

V and J are TRBV7-9 and TRBJ2-7; TRBD1 agrees at 10 bases. The germline V gene encodes CDR1 SEHNR and CDR2 FQNEAQ (reference sequence). Germline trimming cut 6 bases from V and 3 bases from J; bases unmatched to any gene: 11. The CDR3 length is 16 residues. The CDR3 DNA follows: TGTGCCAGCAGTTCCGATCTGGGACAGGGGATCTACGAGCAGTACTTC. As protein: CASSSDLGQGIYEQYF.

This chain links TRBV19 with TRBJ2-3; 9 bases fit TRBD1. The germline V gene encodes CDR1 LNHDA and CDR2 SQIVND (reference sequence). V lost 5 bases and J lost 2; bases outside the gene matches: 8. There are 16 residues in the CDR3. In DNA form, the CDR3 reads TGTGCCAGTAGTCGAACCGGGACAGGGACCACAGATACGCAGTATTTT. It encodes CASSRTGTGTTDTQYF. Full variable domain (remainder filled in from reference TRBV19 and TRBJ2-3): DGGITQSPKYLFRKEGQNVTLSCEQNLNHDAMYWYRQDPGQGLRLIYYSQIVNDFQKGDIAEGYSVSREKKESFPLTVTSAQKNPTAFYLCASSRTGTGTTDTQYFGPGTRLTVL.

This sequence joins TRBV3-1 and TRBJ1-5; D is ambiguous. V lost 4 bases to trimming and J lost 3 bases, with 13 bases between them. Germline V gives CDR1 LGHDT, CDR2 YNNKEL (reference sequence). The CDR3 spans 15 residues. DNA of the CDR3: TGTGCCAGCAGCCGCCGGGGAGGGTCCAATCAGCCCCAGCATTTT. Translation gives CASSRRGGSNQPQHF.

The chain links TRBV29-1 to TRBJ2-5, with D maybe TRBD1 (6 bases). This CDR3 is built from 13 residues. Per germline, CDR1 SQVTM and CDR2 ANQGSEA. Trimming removed 1 base at V and 5 bases at J, with 11 bases between. The CDR3 DNA reads as TGCAGCGTTGAAGGCCAGGGGACGGAGACCCAGTACTTC. Protein product: CSVEGQGTETQYF. Full variable domain (rest looked up from reference TRBV29-1 and TRBJ2-5): SAVISQKPSRDICQRGTSLTIQCQVDSQVTMMFWYRQQPGQSLTLIATANQGSEATYESGFVIDKFPISRPNLTFSTLTVSNMSPEDSSIYLCSVEGQGTETQYFGPGTRLLVL.

The chain uses TRBV7-8 and TRBJ2-7; possibly TRBD1 or TRBD2 for D (6 bases each). V was pared by 7 bases and J by 6 bases, with 19 bases between. The CDR3 extends over 14 amino acids. Germline CDR1 is SGHVS and CDR2 is FQNEAQ. DNA of the CDR3: TGTGCCAGCACCCTAGGCCTCAGGGGAGGCGAGCAGTACGTC. Translated: CASTLGLRGGEQYV.

The rearrangement links TRBV29-1 to TRBJ2-1, with D maybe TRBD1 (5 bases). The CDR3 runs to 13 residues. Germline assignment: CDR1 SQVTM and CDR2 ANQGSEA. With 0 bases removed from V and 7 bases from J, the gap between germline ends came to 10 bases. CDR3 bases: TGCAGCGTTGAAGATAGGAAGGGGAATGAGCAGTTCTTC. It yields the protein CSVEDRKGNEQFF.

This chain joins TRBV30 and TRBJ2-1; possibly TRBD1 for D (6 bases). Trimming cost V 2 bases and J 7 bases, with 18 bases left between them. Germline V gene lookup returns CDR1 GTSNPN and CDR2 SVGIG (reference sequence). CDR3 length equals 15 residues. For the CDR3, the DNA is TGTGCCTGGAGTAGGGGTCTAGGCAGGGGAAATGAGCAGTTCTTC. Encoded protein: CAWSRGLGRGNEQFF.

V is TRBV2 and J is TRBJ1-1; D is unresolved. Trimming shortened V by 4 bases and J by 1 base, and 7 bases separated the two germline ends. Looked up from germline, CDR1 is SNHLY and CDR2 is FYNNEI. This CDR3 has 13 amino acids. The CDR3 reads CASSVKTNTEAFF. CDR3 coding DNA: TGTGCCAGCAGTGTAAAGACGAACACTGAAGCTTTCTTT.

The V gene is TRBV20-1, the J gene TRBJ1-3; 9 bases align to TRBD1. The CDR3 loop spans 13 amino acids. The germline V gene has CDR1 DFQATT and CDR2 SNEGSKA (reference sequence). The J segment lost 2 bases and the V segment lost 5 bases, leaving 1 base of the junction unmatched. The CDR3 spells CSARTGAGNTIYF. CDR3 nucleotide sequence: TGCAGTGCTCGGACAGGGGCTGGAAACACCATATATTTT.

The CDR3 is CASSEVGGNQPQHF. The CDR3 nucleotides are TGTGCCAGCAGTGAAGTTGGTGGCAATCAGCCCCAGCATTTT. The J gene is TRBJ1-5, the V gene TRBV2; D remains ambiguous. V was shortened by 1 base and J by 2 bases, with 6 bases between the two germline ends. CDR1 SNHLY and CDR2 FYNNEI come from the germline V gene. This CDR3 is 14 amino acids long.

The chain joins TRBV3-1 to TRBJ2-1; 12 bases align to TRBD2. V shed 10 bases, J shed 6 bases, and the junction held 4 bases outside the gene matches. The CDR3 has 13 residues. CDR1 is LGHDT, CDR2 YNNKEL, per germline (reference sequence). The CDR3 is CATRTSGANEQFF. In DNA, the CDR3 is TGTGCCACCCGGACTAGCGGGGCCAATGAGCAGTTCTTC.

J is TRBJ2-3 and V is TRBV20-1, with D possibly being TRBD1 or TRBD2 (5 bases each). This CDR3 comprises 12 residues. Trimming cost V 0 bases and J 5 bases, with 6 bases left between them. Germline-derived CDR1 and CDR2 are DFQATT and SNEGSKA (reference sequence). The CDR3 spells CSARDGGDTQYF. The CDR3, as DNA: TGCAGTGCTAGAGATGGGGGAGATACGCAGTATTTT.

The V gene is TRBV11-3, the J gene TRBJ2-2; the D gene is possibly TRBD1 (6 bases). Germline V lookup: CDR1 SGHNT, CDR2 YENEEA. Trimming removed 8 bases from V and 5 bases from J, with 15 bases in between. The length of the CDR3 is 14 residues. The CDR3: CASGPGQTTGELFF. CDR3 DNA: TGTGCCAGCGGCCCAGGACAGACGACCGGGGAGCTGTTTTTT. Full variable domain (outside the CDR3, taken from reference TRBV11-3 and TRBJ2-2): EAGVVQSPRYKIIEKKQPVAFWCNPISGHNTLYWYLQNLGQGPELLIRYENEEAVDDSQLPKDRFSAERLKGVDSTLKIQPAELGDSAVYLCASGPGQTTGELFFGEGSRLTVL.

This chain links TRBV15 with TRBJ2-4; tentatively, D is TRBD2 (7 bases). Deletions cut 6 bases from V and 2 bases from J, with 14 bases between. The CDR3 extends over 15 amino acids. Per the germline V gene, CDR1 is LNHNV and CDR2 is YYDKDF (reference sequence). CDR3 coding DNA: TGTGCCACCAGTCCGGGGGGCCCGACCAAAAACATTCAGTACTTC. It codes for CATSPGGPTKNIQYF.